These T cell receptor beta chains were read from a single sample in a study of shared clonotypes between healthy human individuals. Sequencing used immunoSEQ multiplex PCR; TCRdb keeps in-frame clones, though not all of them. The table includes some 2,400,000 clones, around 95% detected once. Sequenced input: naive CD4+ T cells sorted from blood. All receptors come from a man aged 18 to 30 in good health. Both conserved end residues are part of each CDR3. Fields, in order: V gene, CDR3 protein.

V: TRBV7-3
CDR3: CASSAQGALYNEQFF

V: TRBV19
CDR3: CASRHDRGTGELFF

V: TRBV15
CDR3: CATSPPDVRENIQYF

V: TRBV11-2
CDR3: CASSLEATEAFF

V: TRBV7-6
CDR3: CASSFLGTDLRGQYF

V: TRBV5-1
CDR3: CASSLSSGGTDTQYF

V: TRBV7-2
CDR3: CASSLVGGRVSTGELFF

V: TRBV9
CDR3: CASSVAHPGVGEQFF

V: TRBV10-3
CDR3: CAISASGAGYEQYF

V: TRBV5-1
CDR3: CASTPTTTGPYNEQFF

V: TRBV27
CDR3: CASSQTSGRGPDTQYF

V: TRBV10-2
CDR3: CASSGWEGRSEQYF

V: TRBV10-3
CDR3: CAISALAGTDTQYF

V: TRBV7-6
CDR3: CASSLETAMNTEAFF

V: TRBV7-2
CDR3: CASSLDWGSKNIQYF

V: TRBV27
CDR3: CASKVLAVQETQYF

V: TRBV11-2
CDR3: CASSLSSGELFF

V: TRBV5-1
CDR3: CASSLAGPGNSPLHF

V: TRBV6-5
CDR3: CASRNSGGSYNEQFF

V: TRBV19
CDR3: CASSIVDEQFF

V: TRBV18
CDR3: CASSPTGEDYGYTF

V: TRBV6-1
CDR3: CASSAGGNTHEQYF

V: TRBV11-2
CDR3: CASSSQQGSWETQYF

V: TRBV18
CDR3: CASSGQAGGPTDTQYF

V: TRBV6-1
CDR3: CASSEAPGQLYNQPQHF

V: TRBV28
CDR3: CASSSIRGQIAEAFF

V: TRBV6-5
CDR3: CASSRRNTEAFF

V: TRBV4-3
CDR3: CASSQEGGVGNSPLHF

V: TRBV6-5
CDR3: CASSYSGDRAYEQYF

V: TRBV6-1
CDR3: CASSEGAGNTEAFF

V: TRBV9
CDR3: CASSVGLAGGMGEQYF

V: TRBV6-6
CDR3: CASRRLGTSGSYEQYF

V: TRBV28
CDR3: CASWIGGSYNEQYF

V: TRBV10-3
CDR3: CAISESREATDTQYF

V: TRBV5-1
CDR3: CASSFPGGETQYF

V: TRBV4-1
CDR3: CASSQGQGARYISGNTIYF

V: TRBV19
CDR3: CASSILGNTEAFF

V: TRBV7-2
CDR3: CASSSYRGPGNTIYF

V: TRBV7-2
CDR3: CASSLVGGGQINQPQHF

V: TRBV28
CDR3: CASSSGLGTFSYEQYF

V: TRBV5-1
CDR3: CASSFSGARHEQYF

V: TRBV2
CDR3: CASKKGNTEAFF

V: TRBV7-9
CDR3: CASRLLNTEAFF

V: TRBV28
CDR3: CASSSTVNEKLFF

V: TRBV6-1
CDR3: CASQGATNEKLFF

V: TRBV27
CDR3: CASSWSAGHTEAFF

V: TRBV21-1
CDR3: CASSKGDREEGYTF

V: TRBV11-2
CDR3: CAVGMNTEAFF

V: TRBV7-3
CDR3: CASSSGLAPTYEQYF

V: TRBV27
CDR3: CASSGQTMSTEAFF

V: TRBV7-2
CDR3: CASSLGAWTADSKAFF

V: TRBV2
CDR3: CASSAPTGSGYTF

V: TRBV5-1
CDR3: CASSLIGGNYEQYF